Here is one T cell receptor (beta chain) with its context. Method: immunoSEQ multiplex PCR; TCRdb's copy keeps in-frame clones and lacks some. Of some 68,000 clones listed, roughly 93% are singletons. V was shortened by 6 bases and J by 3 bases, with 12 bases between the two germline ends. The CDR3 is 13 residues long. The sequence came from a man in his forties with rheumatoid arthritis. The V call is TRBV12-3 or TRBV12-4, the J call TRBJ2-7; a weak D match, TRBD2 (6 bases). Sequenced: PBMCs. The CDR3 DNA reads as TGTGCCAGCAGACCGGGACTGTACTACGAGCAGTACTTC. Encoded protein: CASRPGLYYEQYF.